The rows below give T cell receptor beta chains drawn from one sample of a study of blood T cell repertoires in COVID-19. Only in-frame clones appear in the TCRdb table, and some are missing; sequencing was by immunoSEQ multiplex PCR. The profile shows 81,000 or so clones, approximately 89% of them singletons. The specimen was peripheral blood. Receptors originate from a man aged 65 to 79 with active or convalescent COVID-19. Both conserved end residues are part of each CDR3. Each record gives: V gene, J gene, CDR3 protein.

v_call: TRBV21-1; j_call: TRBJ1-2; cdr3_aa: CASSKPRGGDYGYTF
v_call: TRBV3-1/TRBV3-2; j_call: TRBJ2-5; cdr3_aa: CASSQEGTGRQETQYF
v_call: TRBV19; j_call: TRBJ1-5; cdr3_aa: CASSIFSGNGQPQHF
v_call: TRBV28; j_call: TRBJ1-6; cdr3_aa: CASSLPPGGNSPLHF
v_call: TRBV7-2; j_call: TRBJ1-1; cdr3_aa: CASSLGRRVNTEAFF
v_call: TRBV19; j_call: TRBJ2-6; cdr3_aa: CASSPSGGVLSGANVLTF
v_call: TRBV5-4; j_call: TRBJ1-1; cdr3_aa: CASSLDGARDTEAFF
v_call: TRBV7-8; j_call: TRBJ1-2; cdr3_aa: CASSLGGRERFPYGYTF
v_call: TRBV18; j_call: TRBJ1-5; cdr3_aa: CASSPPGQGEWGQPQHF
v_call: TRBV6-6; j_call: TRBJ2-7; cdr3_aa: CASSHRVTGGRGEQYF
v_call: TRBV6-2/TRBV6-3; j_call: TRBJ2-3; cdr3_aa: CASSQRADTQYF
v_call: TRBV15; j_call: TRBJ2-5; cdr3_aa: CATSRGPGQGEETQYF
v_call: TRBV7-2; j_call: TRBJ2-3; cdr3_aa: CASSLALGAQGTQYF
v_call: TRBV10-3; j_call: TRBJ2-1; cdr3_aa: CAISPSTSGGYNEQFF
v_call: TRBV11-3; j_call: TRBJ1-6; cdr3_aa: CASSRGQKGSPLHF
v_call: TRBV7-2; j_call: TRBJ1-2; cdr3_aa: CASSRTGGESYGYTF
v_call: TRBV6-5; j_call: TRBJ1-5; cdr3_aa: CASSRGGKNQPQHF
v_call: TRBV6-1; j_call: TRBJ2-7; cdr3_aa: CASSEFIPGQGSSYEQYF
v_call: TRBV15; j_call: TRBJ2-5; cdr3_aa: CATSRDTGTKETQYF
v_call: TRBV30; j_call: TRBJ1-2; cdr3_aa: CAWKASKDRRLPYGYTF
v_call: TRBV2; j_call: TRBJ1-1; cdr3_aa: CASSEAQGVNTEAFF
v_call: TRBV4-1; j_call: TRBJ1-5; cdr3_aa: CASSHRVGDQPQHF
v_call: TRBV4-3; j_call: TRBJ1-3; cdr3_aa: CASSQGLSGNTIYF
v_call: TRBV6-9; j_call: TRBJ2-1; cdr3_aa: CASSQTAPNRDSVFDEQFF
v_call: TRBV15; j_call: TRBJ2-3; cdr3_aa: CATSRAGTSGTLGTQYF
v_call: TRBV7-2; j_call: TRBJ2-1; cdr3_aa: CASSQGQFNEQFF
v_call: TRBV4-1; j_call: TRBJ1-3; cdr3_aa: CASSQEGSVRGGPGNTIYF
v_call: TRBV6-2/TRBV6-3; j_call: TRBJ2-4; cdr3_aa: CASSYRRLAKNIQYF
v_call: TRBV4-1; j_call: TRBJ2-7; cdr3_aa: CASSQDQGDRYYEQYF
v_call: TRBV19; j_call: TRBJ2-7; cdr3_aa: CASSIGQATSYEQYF
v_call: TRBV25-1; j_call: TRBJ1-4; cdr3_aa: CASSESGGRVEKLFF
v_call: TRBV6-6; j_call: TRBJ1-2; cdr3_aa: CASTTLPGQLFYGYTF